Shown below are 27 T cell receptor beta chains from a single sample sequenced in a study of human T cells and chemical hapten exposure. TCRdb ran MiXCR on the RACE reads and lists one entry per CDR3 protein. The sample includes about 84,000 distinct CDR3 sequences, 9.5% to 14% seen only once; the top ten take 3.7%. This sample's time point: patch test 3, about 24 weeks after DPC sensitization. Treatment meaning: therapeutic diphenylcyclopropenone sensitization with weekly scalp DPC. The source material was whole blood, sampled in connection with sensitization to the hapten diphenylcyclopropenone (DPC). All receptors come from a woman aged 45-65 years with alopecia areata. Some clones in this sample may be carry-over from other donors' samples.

CDR3: CASSQEGWTSGIDEQFF. DNA for the CDR3: TGTGCCAGCAGCCAAGAAGGATGGACTAGCGGGATCGATGAGCAGTTCTTC. This rearrangement joins TRBV3-2 to TRBJ2-1; the DNA was not used to check the table's D call, TRBD2. TRBV3-2 constitutes a pseudogene. The CDR3 extends over 17 amino acids.

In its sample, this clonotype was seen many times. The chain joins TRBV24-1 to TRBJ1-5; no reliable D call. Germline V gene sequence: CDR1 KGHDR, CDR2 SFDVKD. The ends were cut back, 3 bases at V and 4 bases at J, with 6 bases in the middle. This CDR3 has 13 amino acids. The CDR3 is CATSDKANQPQHF. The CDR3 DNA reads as TGTGCCACCAGTGATAAAGCGAATCAGCCCCAGCATTTT.

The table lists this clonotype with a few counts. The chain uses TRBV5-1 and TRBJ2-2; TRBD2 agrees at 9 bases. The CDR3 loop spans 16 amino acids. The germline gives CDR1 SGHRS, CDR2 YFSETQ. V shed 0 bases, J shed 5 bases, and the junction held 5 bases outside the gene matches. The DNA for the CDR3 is TGCGCCAGCAGCTTGGGAGTAGCGGGAGTTACCGGGGAGCTGTTTTTT. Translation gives CASSLGVAGVTGELFF.

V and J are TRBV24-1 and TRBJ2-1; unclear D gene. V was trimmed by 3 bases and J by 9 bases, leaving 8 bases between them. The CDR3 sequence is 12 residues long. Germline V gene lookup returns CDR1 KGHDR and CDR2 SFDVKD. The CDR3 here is CATSDLGSEQFF. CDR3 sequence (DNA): TGTGCCACCAGTGATCTGGGCAGTGAGCAGTTCTTC.

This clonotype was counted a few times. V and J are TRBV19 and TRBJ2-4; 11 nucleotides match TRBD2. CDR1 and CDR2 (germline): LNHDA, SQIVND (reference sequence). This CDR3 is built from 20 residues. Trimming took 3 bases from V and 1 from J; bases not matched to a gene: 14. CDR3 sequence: CASSIGGGLAAQRAKNIQYF. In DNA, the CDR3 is TGTGCCAGTAGTATCGGAGGGGGACTAGCGGCCCAGAGGGCCAAAAACATTCAGTACTTC.

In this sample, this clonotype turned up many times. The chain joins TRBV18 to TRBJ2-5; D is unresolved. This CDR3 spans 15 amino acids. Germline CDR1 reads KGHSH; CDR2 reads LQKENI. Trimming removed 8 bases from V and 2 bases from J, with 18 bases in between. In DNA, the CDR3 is TGTGCCAGCACTCCCGTTTTGGCGGTACAAGAGACCCAGTACTTC. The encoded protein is CASTPVLAVQETQYF.

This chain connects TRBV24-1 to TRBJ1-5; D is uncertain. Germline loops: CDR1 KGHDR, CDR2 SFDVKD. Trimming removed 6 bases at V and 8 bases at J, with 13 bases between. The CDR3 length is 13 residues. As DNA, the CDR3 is TGTGCCACCAGTTTGACGGCCCGGGAGCCCCAGCATTTT. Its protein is CATSLTAREPQHF.

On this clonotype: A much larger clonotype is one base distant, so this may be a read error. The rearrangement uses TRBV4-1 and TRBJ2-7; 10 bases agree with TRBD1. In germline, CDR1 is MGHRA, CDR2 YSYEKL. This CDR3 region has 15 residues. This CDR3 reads CASSPGQGGDYERYF. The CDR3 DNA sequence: TGCGCCAGCAGCCCTGGACAGGGGGGAGACTACGAGCGGTACTTC.

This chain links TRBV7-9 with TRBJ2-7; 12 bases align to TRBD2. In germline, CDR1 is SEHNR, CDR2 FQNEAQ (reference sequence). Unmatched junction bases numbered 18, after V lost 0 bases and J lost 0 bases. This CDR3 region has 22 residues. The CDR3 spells CASSLALGRTSGKVGRSYEQYF. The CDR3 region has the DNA TGTGCCAGCAGCTTAGCGCTAGGGAGGACTAGCGGGAAAGTAGGTCGCTCCTACGAGCAGTACTTC.

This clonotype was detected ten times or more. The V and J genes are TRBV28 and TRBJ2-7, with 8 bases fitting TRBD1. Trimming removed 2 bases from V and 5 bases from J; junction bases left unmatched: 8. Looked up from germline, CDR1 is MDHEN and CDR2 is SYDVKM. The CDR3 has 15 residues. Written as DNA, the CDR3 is TGTGCCAGCAGTTTAATGACAGGGGTTCGGAACGAGCAGTACTTC. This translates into CASSLMTGVRNEQYF. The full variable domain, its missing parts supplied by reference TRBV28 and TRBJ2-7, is DVKVTQSSRYLVKRTGEKVFLECVQDMDHENMFWYRQDPGLGLRLIYFSYDVKMKEKGDIPEGYSVSREKKERFSLILESASTNQTSMYLCASSLMTGVRNEQYFGPGTRLTVT.

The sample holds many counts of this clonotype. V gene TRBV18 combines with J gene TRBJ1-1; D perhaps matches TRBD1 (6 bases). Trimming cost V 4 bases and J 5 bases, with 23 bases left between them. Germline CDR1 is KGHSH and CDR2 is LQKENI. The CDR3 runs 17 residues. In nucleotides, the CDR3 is TGTGCCAGCTCACGAAAAAGTCCCAGGGGCTCTGGTACTGAAGCTTTCTTT. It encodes CASSRKSPRGSGTEAFF.

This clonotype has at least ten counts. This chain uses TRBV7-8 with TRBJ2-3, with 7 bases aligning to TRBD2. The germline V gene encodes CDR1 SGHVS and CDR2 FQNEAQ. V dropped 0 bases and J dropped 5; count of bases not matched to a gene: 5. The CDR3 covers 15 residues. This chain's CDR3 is CASSLAGGPEDTQYF. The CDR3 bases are TGTGCCAGCAGCTTAGCGGGAGGGCCCGAAGATACGCAGTATTTT.

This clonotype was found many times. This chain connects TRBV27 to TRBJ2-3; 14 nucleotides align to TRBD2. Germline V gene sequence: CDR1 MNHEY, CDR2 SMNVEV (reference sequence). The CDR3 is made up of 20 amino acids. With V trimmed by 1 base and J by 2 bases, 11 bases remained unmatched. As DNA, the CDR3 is TGTGCCAGCAGTTTATATGGGGGACTAGCGGGAGTTTCTTACACAGATACGCAGTATTTT. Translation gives CASSLYGGLAGVSYTDTQYF.

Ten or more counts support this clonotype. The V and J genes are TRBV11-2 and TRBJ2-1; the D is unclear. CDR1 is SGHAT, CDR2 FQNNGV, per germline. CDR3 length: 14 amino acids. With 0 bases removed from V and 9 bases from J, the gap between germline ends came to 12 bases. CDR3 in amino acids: CASSLDRANFEQFF. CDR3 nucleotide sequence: TGTGCCAGCAGCTTAGATCGCGCTAACTTTGAGCAGTTCTTC.

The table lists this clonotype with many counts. The CDR3, as DNA: TGTGCCAGCAGCTCGCAACGGGAGGGGATGTACAATGAGCAGTTCTTC. Translating it yields CASSSQREGMYNEQFF. The rearrangement joins TRBV7-6 to TRBJ2-1; 8 bases match TRBD2. Losses at the gene ends were 4 bases for V and 4 bases for J; bases not matched to a gene: 9. The length of the CDR3 is 16 residues. Germline CDR1 and CDR2: SGHVS and FNYEAQ.

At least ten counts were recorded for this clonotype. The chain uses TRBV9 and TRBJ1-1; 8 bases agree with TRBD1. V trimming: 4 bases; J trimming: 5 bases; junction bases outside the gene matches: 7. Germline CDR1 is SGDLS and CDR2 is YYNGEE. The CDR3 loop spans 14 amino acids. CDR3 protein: CASSKTGARTEAFF. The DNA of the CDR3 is TGTGCCAGCAGCAAGACAGGGGCTCGGACTGAAGCTTTCTTT. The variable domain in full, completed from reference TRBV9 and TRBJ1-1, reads DSGVTQTPKHLITATGQRVTLRCSPRSGDLSVYWYQQSLDQGLQFLIQYYNGEERAKGNILERFSAQQFPDLHSELNLSSLELGDSALYFCASSKTGARTEAFFGQGTRLTVV.

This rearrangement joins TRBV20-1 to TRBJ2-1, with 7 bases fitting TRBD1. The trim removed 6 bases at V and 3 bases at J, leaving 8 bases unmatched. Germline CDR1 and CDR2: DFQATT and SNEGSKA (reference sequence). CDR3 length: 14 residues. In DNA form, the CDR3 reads TGCAGTGCCACCCGGGACAGTTTCTACAATGAGCAGTTCTTC. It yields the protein CSATRDSFYNEQFF.

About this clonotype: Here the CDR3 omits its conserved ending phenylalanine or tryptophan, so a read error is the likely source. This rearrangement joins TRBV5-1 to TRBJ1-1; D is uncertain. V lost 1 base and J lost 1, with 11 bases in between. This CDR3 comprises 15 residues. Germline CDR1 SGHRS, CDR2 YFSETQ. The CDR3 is CASSLHGQPNTEAFS. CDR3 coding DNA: TGCGCCAGCAGCTTGCATGGGCAGCCGAACACTGAAGCTTTCTCT.

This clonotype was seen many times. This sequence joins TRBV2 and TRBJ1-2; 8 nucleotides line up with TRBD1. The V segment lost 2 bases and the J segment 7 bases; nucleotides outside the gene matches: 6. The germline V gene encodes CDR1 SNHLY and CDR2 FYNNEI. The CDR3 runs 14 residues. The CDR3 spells CASSEPQDRAGYTF. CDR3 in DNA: TGTGCCAGCAGTGAACCCCAGGACAGGGCTGGCTACACCTTC.

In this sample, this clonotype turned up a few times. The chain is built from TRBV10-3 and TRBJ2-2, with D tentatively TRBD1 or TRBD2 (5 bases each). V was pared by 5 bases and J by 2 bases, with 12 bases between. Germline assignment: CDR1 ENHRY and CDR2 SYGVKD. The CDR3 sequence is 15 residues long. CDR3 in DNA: TGTGCCATCAGTCGGGACGGCGCAAACACCGGGGAGCTGTTTTTT. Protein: CAISRDGANTGELFF.

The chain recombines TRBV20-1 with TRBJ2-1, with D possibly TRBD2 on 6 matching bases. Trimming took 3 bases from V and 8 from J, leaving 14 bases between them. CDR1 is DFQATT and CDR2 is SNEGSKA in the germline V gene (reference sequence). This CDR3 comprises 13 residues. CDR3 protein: CSASSGGPYEQFF. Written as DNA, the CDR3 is TGCAGTGCTAGTAGCGGTGGGCCCTATGAGCAGTTCTTC.

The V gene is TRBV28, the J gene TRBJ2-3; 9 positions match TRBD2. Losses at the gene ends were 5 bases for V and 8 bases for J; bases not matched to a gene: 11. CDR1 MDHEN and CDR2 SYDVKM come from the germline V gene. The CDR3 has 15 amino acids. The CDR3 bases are TGTGCCAGCAGTACATCCGGGACTAGCTCCCGTACGCAGTATTTT. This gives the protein CASSTSGTSSRTQYF.

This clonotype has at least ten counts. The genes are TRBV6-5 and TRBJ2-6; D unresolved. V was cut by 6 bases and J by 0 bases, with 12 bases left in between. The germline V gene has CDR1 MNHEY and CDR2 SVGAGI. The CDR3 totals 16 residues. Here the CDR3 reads CASRELLHSGANVLTF. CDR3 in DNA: TGTGCCAGCAGAGAACTCCTCCACTCTGGGGCCAACGTCCTGACTTTC.

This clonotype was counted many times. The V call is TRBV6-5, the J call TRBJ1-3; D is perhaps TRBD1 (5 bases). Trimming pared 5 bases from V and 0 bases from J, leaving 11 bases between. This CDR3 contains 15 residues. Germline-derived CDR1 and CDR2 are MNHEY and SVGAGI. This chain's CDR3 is CASSIGTLSGNTIYF. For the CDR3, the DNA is TGTGCCAGCAGTATCGGGACCCTCTCTGGAAACACCATATATTTT.

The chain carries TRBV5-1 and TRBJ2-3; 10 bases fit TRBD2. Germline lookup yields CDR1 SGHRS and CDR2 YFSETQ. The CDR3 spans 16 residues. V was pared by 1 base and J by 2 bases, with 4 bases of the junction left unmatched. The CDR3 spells CASSLTSGRATDTQYF. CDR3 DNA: TGCGCCAGCAGCTTGACCAGCGGGAGGGCCACAGATACGCAGTATTTT.

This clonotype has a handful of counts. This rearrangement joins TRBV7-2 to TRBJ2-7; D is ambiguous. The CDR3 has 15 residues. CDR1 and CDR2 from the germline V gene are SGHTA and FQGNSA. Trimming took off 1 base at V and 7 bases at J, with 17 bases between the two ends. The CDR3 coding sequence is TGTGCCAGCAGCTTAGACCCGGCCTGGAGTGGGGAGCAGTACTTC. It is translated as CASSLDPAWSGEQYF.

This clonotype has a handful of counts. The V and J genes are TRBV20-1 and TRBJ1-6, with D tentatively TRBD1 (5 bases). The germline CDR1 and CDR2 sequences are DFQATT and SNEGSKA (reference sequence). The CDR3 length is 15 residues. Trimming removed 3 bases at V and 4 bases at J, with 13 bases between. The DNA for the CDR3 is TGCAGTGCTAGGGTGGGGGGACGGTATAATTCACCCCTCCACTTT. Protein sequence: CSARVGGRYNSPLHF.